A selection of T cell receptor beta chains follows, all from one sample in a study of T cells after yellow fever vaccination. TCRdb processed the 5' RACE reads anew with MiXCR; each CDR3 protein has one entry. The table shows over 65,000 distinct CDR3 sequences, with 13% occurring only once. Sequences were derived from CD8+ T cells not binding an NS4B(214-222) dextramer, sorted from PBMCs, sampled roughly 20 days after the first yellow fever vaccination. Source of these receptors: a young man who received the YFV17D yellow fever vaccine. Both conserved end residues are part of each CDR3. A D gene is named only where the DNA matches it firmly. The size of a clone is reported for some rows only, either as once, few or many, or as a class for expanded clones.

V	J	size	D	CDR3	DNA
TRBV4-1	TRBJ2-3	many	.	CASSQVGEADTQYF	TGCGCCAGCAGCCAAGTGGGCGAGGCAGATACGCAGTATTTT
TRBV4-1	TRBJ2-2	.	TRBD1	CASSQLRTGTTGELFF	TGCGCCAGCAGCCAACTTAGGACAGGGACCACCGGGGAGCTGTTTTTT
TRBV6-1	TRBJ1-1	few	.	CASSRDGGGTEAFF	TGTGCCAGCAGCCGGGACGGGGGTGGCACTGAAGCTTTCTTT
TRBV9	TRBJ1-2	.	.	CASSAPSGSNYGYTF	TGTGCCAGCAGCGCACCAAGCGGTTCTAACTATGGCTACACCTTC
TRBV4-3	TRBJ2-7	few	.	CASSHSRDSLGEQYF	TGCGCCAGCAGCCATAGCAGGGATTCGCTTGGCGAGCAGTACTTC
TRBV15	TRBJ2-7	few	TRBD1	CATSVRDSHYEQYF	TGTGCCACCAGCGTTAGGGACAGCCACTACGAGCAGTACTTC
TRBV20-1	TRBJ2-5	.	.	CSARPWETQYF	TGCAGTGCTAGACCGTGGGAGACCCAGTACTTC
TRBV9	TRBJ1-2	.	.	CASSVDSAYGYTF	TGTGCCAGCAGCGTAGATAGCGCCTATGGCTACACCTTC
TRBV12-3/TRBV12-4	TRBJ2-3	many	.	CASSFLVGHGTDTQYF	TGTGCCAGCAGTTTCCTAGTAGGACACGGCACAGATACGCAGTATTTT
TRBV3-1	TRBJ2-5	.	TRBD2	CASSQEAGVRTQYF	TGTGCCAGCAGCCAAGAAGCGGGGGTCAGGACCCAGTACTTC
TRBV7-9	TRBJ2-7	few	TRBD1	CATDRAGGHNEQYF	TGTGCCACCGACCGTGCAGGGGGCCACAACGAGCAGTACTTC
TRBV5-1	TRBJ2-3	few	.	CASSLEGSRGDTQYF	TGCGCCAGCAGCTTGGAGGGGTCCCGGGGAGATACGCAGTATTTT
TRBV7-9	TRBJ2-1	few	.	CASRRGGQDNEQFF	TGTGCCAGCAGAAGGGGCGGGCAAGACAATGAGCAGTTCTTC
TRBV29-1	TRBJ1-5	few	.	CSVVGNDQPQHF	TGCAGCGTTGTTGGGAACGACCAGCCCCAGCATTTT
TRBV7-2	TRBJ2-7	few	TRBD2	CASSIAPGLAYEQYF	TGTGCCAGCAGCATAGCTCCGGGACTAGCTTACGAGCAGTACTTC
TRBV4-2	TRBJ1-1	.	.	CASSQAGPEAFF	TGTGCCAGCAGCCAAGCTGGGCCTGAAGCTTTCTTT
TRBV5-1	TRBJ2-7	few	.	CASSLGWGQNYEQYF	TGCGCCAGCAGCTTGGGATGGGGGCAGAACTACGAGCAGTACTTC
TRBV6-5	TRBJ2-2	few	TRBD2	CASSYWRGGTGELFF	TGTGCCAGCAGTTACTGGCGGGGGGGCACCGGGGAGCTGTTTTTT
TRBV4-1	TRBJ2-1	.	TRBD1	CASSQRTGYRNEQFF	TGCGCCAGCAGCCAAAGGACAGGGTATCGCAATGAGCAGTTCTTC
TRBV27	TRBJ2-3	few	.	CASSQYTDTQYF	TGTGCCAGCAGTCAATACACAGATACGCAGTATTTT
TRBV20-1	TRBJ1-2	many	TRBD1	CSAPTGGSANYGYTF	TGCAGTGCCCCCACAGGGGGCTCAGCTAACTATGGCTACACCTTC
TRBV20-1	TRBJ1-1	few	.	CSARDLNRDTEAFF	TGCAGTGCTAGAGATCTTAACAGGGATACTGAAGCTTTCTTT
TRBV7-2	TRBJ2-3	many	TRBD2	CASSLSGGAADTQYF	TGTGCCAGCAGCTTAAGCGGGGGGGCAGCAGATACGCAGTATTTT
TRBV4-2	TRBJ1-1	few	.	CASSQDLGQNTEAFF	TGTGCCAGCAGCCAAGATCTAGGACAGAACACTGAAGCTTTCTTT
TRBV27	TRBJ2-5	few	TRBD2	CASSPSGGETQYF	TGTGCCAGCAGTCCCAGCGGGGGAGAGACCCAGTACTTC
TRBV10-2	TRBJ1-1	.	.	CASSEDGGLNTEAFF	TGCGCCAGCAGTGAGGACGGCGGACTGAACACTGAAGCTTTCTTT
TRBV12-3/TRBV12-4	TRBJ2-7	few	.	CASSLRRAYYEQYF	TGTGCCAGCAGCCTCCGAAGGGCGTACTACGAGCAGTACTTC
TRBV5-1	TRBJ1-6	few	.	CASSLGQISSYNSPLHF	TGCGCCAGCAGCTTGGGACAGATCAGCTCCTATAATTCACCCCTCCACTTT
TRBV4-3	TRBJ2-3	few	TRBD2	CASSQVLAGGADTQYF	TGCGCCAGCAGCCAAGTACTAGCGGGGGGCGCAGATACGCAGTATTTT
TRBV10-3	TRBJ2-1	.	TRBD2	CAISAAGTPDEFF	TGTGCCATCAGTGCAGCGGGAACCCCCGATGAGTTCTTC
TRBV29-1	TRBJ1-4	few	.	CSAREPGGGFAKLFF	TGCAGCGCCCGAGAGCCCGGGGGAGGGTTTGCAAAACTGTTTTTT
TRBV7-6	TRBJ2-7	few	.	CASSLESVSGAYEQYF	TGTGCCAGCAGCTTAGAATCGGTGTCGGGAGCCTACGAGCAGTACTTC
TRBV11-2	TRBJ2-1	.	.	CASSLDSMSAAPTRYHYNEQFF	TGTGCCAGCAGCTTAGATTCCATGTCGGCCGCCCCAACACGATACCATTACAATGAGCAGTTCTTC
TRBV19	TRBJ1-5	.	.	CASSILGNQPQHF	TGTGCCAGTAGTATTTTGGGCAATCAGCCCCAGCATTTT
TRBV29-1	TRBJ1-2	.	.	CSIRGSEGYTF	TGCAGCATCAGGGGTTCGGAAGGCTACACCTTC
TRBV12-3/TRBV12-4	TRBJ1-4	few	.	CASSPLGAGEKLFF	TGTGCCAGCAGCCCGCTAGGGGCTGGTGAAAAACTGTTTTTT
TRBV20-1	TRBJ2-7	.	.	CSASPGSYEQYF	TGCAGTGCTTCGCCGGGCTCCTACGAGCAGTACTTC